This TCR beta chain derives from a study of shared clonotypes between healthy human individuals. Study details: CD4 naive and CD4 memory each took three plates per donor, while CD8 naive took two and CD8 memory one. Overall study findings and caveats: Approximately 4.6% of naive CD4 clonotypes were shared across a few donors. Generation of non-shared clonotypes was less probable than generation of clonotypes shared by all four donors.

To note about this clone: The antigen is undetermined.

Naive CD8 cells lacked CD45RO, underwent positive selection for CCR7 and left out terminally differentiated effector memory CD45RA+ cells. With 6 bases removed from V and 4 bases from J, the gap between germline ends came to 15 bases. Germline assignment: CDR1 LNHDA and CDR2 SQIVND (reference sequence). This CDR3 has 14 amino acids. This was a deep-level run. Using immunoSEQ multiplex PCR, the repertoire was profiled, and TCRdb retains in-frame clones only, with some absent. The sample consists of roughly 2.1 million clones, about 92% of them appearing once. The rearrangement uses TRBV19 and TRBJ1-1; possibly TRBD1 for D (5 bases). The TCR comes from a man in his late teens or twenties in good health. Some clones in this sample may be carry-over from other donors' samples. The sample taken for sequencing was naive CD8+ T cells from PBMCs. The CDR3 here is CASSLGPGITEAFF. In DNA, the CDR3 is TGTGCCAGTAGCCTAGGGCCAGGGATCACTGAAGCTTTCTTT.